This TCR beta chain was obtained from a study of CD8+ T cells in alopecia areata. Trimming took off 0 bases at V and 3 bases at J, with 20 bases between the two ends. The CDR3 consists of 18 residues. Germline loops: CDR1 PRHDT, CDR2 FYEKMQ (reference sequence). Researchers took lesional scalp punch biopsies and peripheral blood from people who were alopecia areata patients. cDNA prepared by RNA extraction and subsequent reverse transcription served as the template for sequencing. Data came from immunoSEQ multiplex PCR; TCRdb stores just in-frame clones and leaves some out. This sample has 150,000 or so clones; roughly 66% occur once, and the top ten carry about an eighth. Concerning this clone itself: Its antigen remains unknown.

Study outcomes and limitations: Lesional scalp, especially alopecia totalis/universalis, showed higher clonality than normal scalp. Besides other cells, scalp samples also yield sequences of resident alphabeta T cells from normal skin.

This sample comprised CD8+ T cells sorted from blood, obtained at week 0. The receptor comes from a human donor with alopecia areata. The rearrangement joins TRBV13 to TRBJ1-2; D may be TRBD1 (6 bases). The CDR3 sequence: CASSLGTQAAGAYYGYTF. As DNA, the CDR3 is TGTGCCAGCAGCTTAGGTACCCAAGCGGCAGGGGCCTACTATGGCTACACCTTC.